This TCR beta chain was sequenced during a study of blood T cell repertoires in COVID-19. Turning to the study itself: COVID-19 samples, acute and convalescent, were from the United States, Italy and Spain. PBMCs, B-cell-depleted T cells, or T cells were the source of the cDNA or gDNA that made up the material.

In the original processing: By means of reference gene primer amplification, nucleated cell counts were estimated. The assay was immunoSEQ multiplex PCR, and TCRdb's table has in-frame clones only and misses some. V and J calls and clone size follow that table, whereas D and trimming were derived from the DNA. The sample includes some 200,000 clones, more than 70% seen only once; the top ten take roughly 13%. Germline loops: CDR1 KGHSH, CDR2 LQKENI. The germline V and J ends were trimmed by 5 bases and 2 bases, with 8 bases remaining between them. The CDR3 length is 13 residues. V gene TRBV18 combines with J gene TRBJ2-3, with no clear D. Sequencing used peripheral blood. The sequence came from a human donor in a cohort sampled during active COVID-19. The CDR3 nucleotides read TGTGCCAGCTCAAGCAAATCCACAGATACGCAGTATTTT. It yields the protein CASSSKSTDTQYF.